A selection of T cell receptor beta chains follows, all from one sample in a study of blood T cell repertoires in COVID-19. The repertoire was sequenced with immunoSEQ multiplex PCR; TCRdb's copy has only in-frame clones and lacks some. Here the sample spans 100,000 to 150,000 clones, 70% to 90% being singletons. Sequenced: peripheral blood. These receptors all come from a man aged 65-85 years with active COVID-19. CDR3s include the opening cysteine and the closing phenylalanine or tryptophan. A D gene is named only where the DNA matches it firmly. Only part of the rows carry a size: once, few, many, or a class if the clone is expanded.

j_call: TRBJ2-7
d_call: NA
v_call: TRBV6-5
clone_size: NA
cdr3_nt: TGTGCCAGCAGTTACTCGATTAACGGCTACGAGCAGTACTTC
cdr3_aa: CASSYSINGYEQYF

j_call: TRBJ1-2
d_call: NA
v_call: TRBV19
clone_size: once
cdr3_nt: TGTGCCAGTAGTTTTACTAGCCTCGCGGGAGGCTACACCTTC
cdr3_aa: CASSFTSLAGGYTF

j_call: TRBJ2-7
d_call: NA
v_call: TRBV11-2
clone_size: NA
cdr3_nt: TGTGCCAGCAGCTATGGAACAGGGCATATCTCCTACGAGCAGTACTTC
cdr3_aa: CASSYGTGHISYEQYF

j_call: TRBJ2-1
d_call: NA
v_call: TRBV5-1
clone_size: NA
cdr3_nt: TGCGCCAGCAGCTTGGTCCCGGGGAACTACAATGAGCAGTTCTTC
cdr3_aa: CASSLVPGNYNEQFF

j_call: TRBJ2-7
d_call: TRBD1
v_call: TRBV5-1
clone_size: NA
cdr3_nt: TGCGCCAGCAGCTTGGCAGGACAGGTCAGCAACGAGCAGTACTTC
cdr3_aa: CASSLAGQVSNEQYF

j_call: TRBJ1-5
d_call: NA
v_call: TRBV5-1
clone_size: NA
cdr3_nt: TGCGCCAGCAGCTTGGCCCCAGGGAATCAGCCCCAGCATTTT
cdr3_aa: CASSLAPGNQPQHF

j_call: TRBJ2-2
d_call: NA
v_call: TRBV2
clone_size: NA
cdr3_nt: TGTGCCAGCAGACACGAGAACACCGGGGAGCTGTTTTTT
cdr3_aa: CASRHENTGELFF

j_call: TRBJ2-1
d_call: TRBD2
v_call: TRBV7-2
clone_size: NA
cdr3_nt: TGTGCCAGCAGCTCGCGACTAGCGGGAGGTAATGAGCAGTTCTTC
cdr3_aa: CASSSRLAGGNEQFF

j_call: TRBJ1-1
d_call: NA
v_call: TRBV7-9
clone_size: few
cdr3_nt: TGTGCCAGCAGCTTAGCGACGGGGACTGAAGCTTTCTTT
cdr3_aa: CASSLATGTEAFF

j_call: TRBJ2-3
d_call: TRBD2
v_call: TRBV6-5
clone_size: NA
cdr3_nt: TGTGCCAGCAGTTCCCCTAGCGGGAGTACAGATACGCAGTATTTT
cdr3_aa: CASSSPSGSTDTQYF

j_call: TRBJ1-1
d_call: NA
v_call: TRBV7-9
clone_size: NA
cdr3_nt: TGTGCCAGCACCCGGAGTCACACTGAAGCTTTCTTT
cdr3_aa: CASTRSHTEAFF

j_call: TRBJ1-2
d_call: NA
v_call: TRBV3-1/TRBV3-2
clone_size: few
cdr3_nt: TGTGCCAGCAGCCAAGATCTCGAGGGTGGCTATGGCTACACCTTC
cdr3_aa: CASSQDLEGGYGYTF

j_call: TRBJ1-1
d_call: TRBD1
v_call: TRBV5-1
clone_size: NA
cdr3_nt: TGCGCCAGCAGCTCTTTAGGACAGGATCCCACTGAAGCTTTCTTT
cdr3_aa: CASSSLGQDPTEAFF

j_call: TRBJ2-1
d_call: TRBD2
v_call: TRBV11-3
clone_size: NA
cdr3_nt: TGTGCCAGCAGCACCACCCTAGGAGCGGGGTTCAGCTACAATGAGCAGTTCTTC
cdr3_aa: CASSTTLGAGFSYNEQFF

j_call: TRBJ1-4
d_call: NA
v_call: TRBV25-1
clone_size: NA
cdr3_nt: TGTGCCAGCAACCCCGGGGGTAATGAAAAACTGTTTTTT
cdr3_aa: CASNPGGNEKLFF

j_call: TRBJ2-3
d_call: TRBD2
v_call: TRBV15
clone_size: NA
cdr3_nt: TGTGCCACCAGCGGGGCGGGAGTGGGTACAGATACGCAGTATTTT
cdr3_aa: CATSGAGVGTDTQYF

j_call: TRBJ2-7
d_call: NA
v_call: TRBV18
clone_size: NA
cdr3_nt: TGTGCCAGCTCGGGTTCTAGCCGGGGGACCTACGAGCAGTACTTC
cdr3_aa: CASSGSSRGTYEQYF

j_call: TRBJ1-5
d_call: NA
v_call: TRBV19
clone_size: NA
cdr3_nt: TGTGCCAGTAGAAACTCCCGGGCAGGGTCCAATCAGCCCCAGCATTTT
cdr3_aa: CASRNSRAGSNQPQHF

j_call: TRBJ2-1
d_call: TRBD2
v_call: TRBV5-1
clone_size: few
cdr3_nt: TGCGCCAGCAGCCCACGAGCGGGAGGGTTCTCCTACAATGAGCAGTTCTTC
cdr3_aa: CASSPRAGGFSYNEQFF

j_call: TRBJ2-7
d_call: TRBD2
v_call: TRBV9
clone_size: few
cdr3_nt: TGTGCCAGCAGCGAAACTAGCGCCGTAGGGGACGAGCAGTACTTC
cdr3_aa: CASSETSAVGDEQYF

j_call: TRBJ2-5
d_call: NA
v_call: TRBV20-1
clone_size: NA
cdr3_nt: TGCAGCCCCTTGAGGGAAGAGACCCAGTACTTC
cdr3_aa: CSPLREETQYF

j_call: TRBJ2-7
d_call: TRBD2
v_call: TRBV5-1
clone_size: NA
cdr3_nt: TGCGCCAGCAGCCGGGGGTCCGGGGGCGGGAGGACCTACGAGCAGTACTTC
cdr3_aa: CASSRGSGGGRTYEQYF

j_call: TRBJ2-1
d_call: NA
v_call: TRBV6-4
clone_size: NA
cdr3_nt: TGTGCCAGCAGTGACGGGGCAGGATTGGTTAATGAGCAGTTCTTC
cdr3_aa: CASSDGAGLVNEQFF

j_call: TRBJ1-1
d_call: NA
v_call: TRBV2
clone_size: NA
cdr3_nt: TGTGCCAGCAGTGAAGGGAGGGAGTGGACTGAAGCTTTCTTT
cdr3_aa: CASSEGREWTEAFF

j_call: TRBJ2-1
d_call: TRBD2
v_call: TRBV7-2
clone_size: NA
cdr3_nt: TGTGCCAGCAGCTTTCAGACTAGCGGGTACAATGAGCAGTTCTTC
cdr3_aa: CASSFQTSGYNEQFF

j_call: TRBJ2-2
d_call: TRBD1
v_call: TRBV7-2
clone_size: once
cdr3_nt: TGTGCCAGCAGCTTAAGAGGACAGGCTACGAACACCGGGGAGCTGTTTTTT
cdr3_aa: CASSLRGQATNTGELFF

j_call: TRBJ1-1
d_call: TRBD1
v_call: TRBV19
clone_size: once
cdr3_nt: TGTGCCAGTAGTATATCCGGACCCGCGGACAGGCGGAACACTGAAGCTTTCTTT
cdr3_aa: CASSISGPADRRNTEAFF

j_call: TRBJ2-1
d_call: TRBD1
v_call: TRBV9
clone_size: NA
cdr3_nt: TGTGCCAGCAGCCCTCGGGACAGGGTGGCGGGAGCGATTAATGAGCAGTTCTTC
cdr3_aa: CASSPRDRVAGAINEQFF

j_call: TRBJ1-1
d_call: NA
v_call: TRBV18
clone_size: NA
cdr3_nt: TGTGCCAGCTCAATGGTCGCGGATCTGAACACTGAAGCTTTCTTT
cdr3_aa: CASSMVADLNTEAFF

j_call: TRBJ1-1
d_call: NA
v_call: TRBV18
clone_size: NA
cdr3_nt: TGTGCCAGCTCTCATGACAGAGACAACACTGAAGCTTTCTTT
cdr3_aa: CASSHDRDNTEAFF

j_call: TRBJ2-7
d_call: NA
v_call: TRBV15
clone_size: NA
cdr3_nt: TGTGCCACCAGCAGGCGGGCAGGTGGGCCCTACGAGCAGTACTTC
cdr3_aa: CATSRRAGGPYEQYF